Shown below are 8 T cell receptor beta chains from a single sample sequenced in a study of blood T cells in healthy people across ages. PCR was performed a second time for about 6 to 12 cycles using a sample-barcoded 5' primer and a J-beta primer mix. Via MiXCR, TCRdb re-called the 5' RACE reads, giving one row per CDR3 protein. Counted here are about 570,000 distinct CDR3 sequences, about 27% occurring once; the ten biggest clones make up 3% to 4%. This sample also appeared in a second study, on T cells of mothers and their children.

The sample was blood. The receptors come from a boy younger than 10 in good health.

CDR3 region: CATSRLRGIISETQYF. The CDR3, as DNA: TGTGCCACCAGCAGATTAAGGGGGATTATCTCGGAGACCCAGTACTTC. The chain recombines TRBV15 with TRBJ2-5; the D gene is possibly TRBD1 (6 bases). This CDR3 contains 16 residues. The germline V gene encodes CDR1 LNHNV and CDR2 YYDKDF (reference sequence). Trimming cost V 2 bases and J 5 bases, with 18 bases left between them. Combining the CDR3 with reference TRBV15 and TRBJ2-5 gives the whole variable domain DAMVIQNPRYQVTQFGKPVTLSCSQTLNHNVMYWYQQKSSQAPKLLFHYYDKDFNNEADTPDNFQSRRPNTSFCFLDIRSPGLGDTAMYLCATSRLRGIISETQYFGPGTRLLVL.

At least ten counts were recorded for this clonotype. The CDR3 here is CASSVGTEQYF. Here the CDR3 DNA reads TGTGCCAGCAGTGTGGGGACCGAGCAGTACTTC. The chain employs TRBV12-3 or TRBV12-4 and TRBJ2-7; D is possibly TRBD1 or TRBD2 (5 bases each). Trimming left V 5 bases short and J 6 bases short, with 8 bases between. The CDR3 consists of 11 residues.

This clonotype has just one count. The CDR3 spells CASSEAVAPSGDTQYF. The CDR3 DNA reads as TGTGCCAGCAGTGAAGCGGTTGCTCCGTCGGGAGATACGCAGTATTTT. The chain combines TRBV6-1 with TRBJ2-3; D remains ambiguous. V was clipped by 0 bases and J by 5 bases, with 15 bases between them. Germline lookup yields CDR1 MNHNS and CDR2 SASEGT. The CDR3 has 16 amino acids.

This clonotype was counted between two and nine times. The V gene is TRBV5-1, the J gene TRBJ2-1; D gene ambiguous. V was clipped by 4 bases and J by 3 bases, with 14 bases between them. Looked up from germline, CDR1 is SGHRS and CDR2 is YFSETQ. CDR3 length equals 15 residues. The CDR3 DNA sequence: TGCGCCAGCAGCCCCGGTTGGTGGGTCTACAATGAGCAGTTCTTC. It translates to CASSPGWWVYNEQFF.

Concerning this clonotype itself: Germline and junction disagree at one end, which may indicate a read error. The rearrangement joins TRBV10-3 to TRBJ2-1; 15 nucleotides align to TRBD2. The J call is uncertain, as TRBJ2-5 better fits the DNA end. The CDR3 totals 18 residues. The germline V gene encodes CDR1 ENHRY and CDR2 SYGVKD. DNA of the CDR3: TGTGCCACCAGTAGGACTAGCGGGGGGGCGATTGAAGCAGAGACCCAGTACTTC. Translated, it gives CATSRTSGGAIEAETQYF.

The chain recombines TRBV10-3 with TRBJ2-6; D is possibly TRBD1 (6 bases). There are 16 residues in the CDR3. Trimming took off 6 bases at V and 2 bases at J, with 14 bases between the two ends. Germline-derived CDR1 and CDR2 are ENHRY and SYGVKD. The CDR3 is CAIRSASGAGANVLTF. CDR3 in DNA: TGTGCCATCAGGAGTGCCTCAGGGGCTGGGGCCAACGTCCTGACTTTC.

This clonotype has only a few counts. This chain uses TRBV5-1 with TRBJ2-5; TRBD1 is a possible D gene (6 bases). V lost 3 bases to trimming and J lost 5 bases, with 14 bases between them. Per the germline V gene, CDR1 is SGHRS and CDR2 is YFSETQ. The CDR3 consists of 14 residues. The CDR3 loop reads CASSSARGSETQYF. The CDR3 DNA follows: TGCGCCAGCAGCTCGGCCAGGGGTAGCGAGACCCAGTACTTC.

This chain uses TRBV2 with TRBJ1-1; maybe TRBD1 (5 bases). V was cut by 0 bases and J by 0 bases, with 11 bases left in between. This CDR3 has 16 amino acids. In germline, CDR1 is SNHLY, CDR2 FYNNEI. CDR3 DNA: TGTGCCAGCAGTGAAGCGCAGGGTTCCATGAACACTGAAGCTTTCTTT. Its protein is CASSEAQGSMNTEAFF.